This T cell receptor beta chain was found in a study of early T cells in non-severe SARS-CoV-2 infection. As for the study in general: Sequencing of bulk RNA from unsorted whole blood was done, without chain pairing.

The CDR3 extends over 13 amino acids. J lost 6 bases, V lost 6 bases, and 3 bases had no gene match. Germline loops: CDR1 MGHDK, CDR2 SYGVNS. Study results and caveats: VDJdb matching favored anti-spike CD8 responses, missing private and CD4 specificities.

The TCR library protocol attached unique molecular identifiers to the individual cDNA molecules. TCRdb used MiXCR to reprocess the 5' RACE reads, holding one entry per CDR3 protein. The sample has about 83,000 distinct CDR3 sequences, about 12% seen once; the top ten hold about 7%. In the case of this clonotype: Its antigen is unknown.

The chain links TRBV25-1 to TRBJ2-3; TRBD1 aligns across 10 bases. Sequenced sample: whole blood. The receptor was isolated from an adult who was a healthcare worker with PCR-confirmed SARS-CoV-2 infection or an uninfected control (not recorded which). As DNA, the CDR3 is TGTGCCAGCAGGTGGACAGGGGGTGATACGCAGTATTTT. As protein: CASRWTGGDTQYF.